The rows below give T cell receptor beta chains drawn from one sample of a study of cytomegalovirus exposure and HLA in healthy donors. TCRdb keeps only in-frame clones here, not all; method: immunoSEQ multiplex PCR. Of 100,000 or so clones in the sample, roughly 70% were seen once. The sample comprised PBMCs. Receptors originate from a man aged 45-65 years in good health and CMV-seronegative. The conserved cysteine and the conserved F or W are not part of the CDR3 here.

V gene: TRBV28
CDR3 protein: ASSSHRDRGRKANTEAF

V gene: TRBV10-1
CDR3 protein: ASGGLAGSYNEQF

V gene: TRBV19
CDR3 protein: ASSIPGQETQY

V gene: TRBV25-1
CDR3 protein: ASSESEVVAN

V gene: TRBV28
CDR3 protein: ASSSALVGKEKLF

V gene: TRBV13
CDR3 protein: ASSLGGAAGGPNIEQY

V gene: TRBV7-3
CDR3 protein: ASSSVTEDRY

V gene: TRBV10-1
CDR3 protein: ASSGTQTGQGEQF

V gene: TRBV5-5
CDR3 protein: ASSETGGMSGELF

V gene: TRBV7-9
CDR3 protein: ASSSSAGTIYEQY

V gene: TRBV2
CDR3 protein: ASAGTGKPRTDTQY

V gene: TRBV25-1
CDR3 protein: ASRSAGPTAF

V gene: TRBV7-8
CDR3 protein: ASSSYRILVRGDTEAF

V gene: TRBV5-1
CDR3 protein: ASSTGTGLYNEQF

V gene: TRBV5-4
CDR3 protein: ASSSTGGAGIAYEQY

V gene: TRBV7-6
CDR3 protein: ASTRRATGFMNTEAF

V gene: TRBV7-2
CDR3 protein: ASSQGGLIQETQY

V gene: TRBV4-2
CDR3 protein: ASSHSGTGGYLSYNEQF

V gene: TRBV6-6
CDR3 protein: ASSPGGWENTIY

V gene: TRBV7-2
CDR3 protein: ASSPRGALTEAF

V gene: TRBV4-2
CDR3 protein: ASSQDWTVSSYGYT

V gene: TRBV9
CDR3 protein: ASSAGGGTSGRTDTQY

V gene: TRBV27
CDR3 protein: ASSPTAGEVGGELF

V gene: TRBV10-3
CDR3 protein: AISEVLGQGSSYEQY

V gene: TRBV11-2
CDR3 protein: ASSLGYDSPTDTQY

V gene: TRBV7-7
CDR3 protein: ASSETGTSYEQY

V gene: TRBV29-1
CDR3 protein: SVYSGTIGTQY

V gene: TRBV28
CDR3 protein: ASSTPGRGQPYEQY

V gene: TRBV5-4
CDR3 protein: ASSLARGLAVYNEQF

V gene: TRBV2
CDR3 protein: ASNERLTYNEQF

V gene: TRBV7-9
CDR3 protein: ASSLQGYEQY

V gene: TRBV19
CDR3 protein: ASSKGWGGNQPQH

V gene: TRBV7-6
CDR3 protein: ASSLALNQPQH

V gene: TRBV7-2
CDR3 protein: ASSLARGFGSYNSPLH

V gene: TRBV11-1
CDR3 protein: ASSPGTGDVQPQH

V gene: TRBV2
CDR3 protein: ASRTGTLSSGANVLT

V gene: TRBV6-1
CDR3 protein: ASRRQNTGELF

V gene: TRBV7-9
CDR3 protein: ASSLVFGEAKNIQY

V gene: TRBV5-1
CDR3 protein: ASSHSAGVGNEQF

V gene: TRBV11-2
CDR3 protein: ASSLGSSLSTDTQY

V gene: TRBV7-2
CDR3 protein: ASSPWDSGYGYT

V gene: TRBV12-5
CDR3 protein: ASGSGLGTYNEQF

V gene: TRBV7-6
CDR3 protein: ASSLSGVYQETQY

V gene: TRBV19
CDR3 protein: ASTYSTGSNQPQH

V gene: TRBV27
CDR3 protein: ASSPNSPLRGNEQY

V gene: TRBV6-1
CDR3 protein: ASSEPGGEGTEAF

V gene: TRBV5-8
CDR3 protein: ASSLGVAGGETQY

V gene: TRBV12-5
CDR3 protein: ASGSAQGAAGELF

V gene: TRBV5-4
CDR3 protein: ASSPGTARGYGYT

V gene: TRBV5-1
CDR3 protein: ASSLTAGSNEKLF

V gene: TRBV27
CDR3 protein: ASSPNTGEIDEKLF

V gene: TRBV19
CDR3 protein: ASSIFSGHSYNEQF

V gene: TRBV5-6
CDR3 protein: ASSLGTSGYNEQF